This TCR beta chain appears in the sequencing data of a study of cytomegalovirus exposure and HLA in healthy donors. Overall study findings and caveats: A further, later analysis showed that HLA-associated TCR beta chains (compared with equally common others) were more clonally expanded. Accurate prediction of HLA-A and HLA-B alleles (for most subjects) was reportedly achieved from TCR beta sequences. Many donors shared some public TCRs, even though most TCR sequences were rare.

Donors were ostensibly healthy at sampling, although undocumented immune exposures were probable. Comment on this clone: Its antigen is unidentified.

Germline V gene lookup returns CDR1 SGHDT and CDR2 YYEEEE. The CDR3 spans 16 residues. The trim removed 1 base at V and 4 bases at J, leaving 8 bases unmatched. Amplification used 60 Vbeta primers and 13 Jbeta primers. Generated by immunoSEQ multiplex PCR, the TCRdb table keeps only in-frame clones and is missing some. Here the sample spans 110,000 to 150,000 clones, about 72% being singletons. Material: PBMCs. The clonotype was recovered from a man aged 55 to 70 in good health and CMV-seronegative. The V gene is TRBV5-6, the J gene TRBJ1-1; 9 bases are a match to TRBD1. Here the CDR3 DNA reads TGTGCCAGCAGCTTGCGGGACAGGGCCCCGGGCACTGAAGCTTTCTTT. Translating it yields CASSLRDRAPGTEAFF.